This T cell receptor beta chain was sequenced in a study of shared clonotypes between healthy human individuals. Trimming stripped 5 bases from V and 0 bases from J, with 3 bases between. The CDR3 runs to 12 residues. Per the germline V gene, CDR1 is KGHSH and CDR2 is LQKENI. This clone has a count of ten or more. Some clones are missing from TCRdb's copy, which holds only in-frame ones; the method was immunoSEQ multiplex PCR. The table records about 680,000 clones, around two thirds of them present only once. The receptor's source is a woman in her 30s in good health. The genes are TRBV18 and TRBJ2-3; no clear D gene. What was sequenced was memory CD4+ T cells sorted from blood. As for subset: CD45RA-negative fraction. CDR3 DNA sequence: TGTGCCAGCTCATTCAGCACAGATACGCAGTATTTT. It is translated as CASSFSTDTQYF.